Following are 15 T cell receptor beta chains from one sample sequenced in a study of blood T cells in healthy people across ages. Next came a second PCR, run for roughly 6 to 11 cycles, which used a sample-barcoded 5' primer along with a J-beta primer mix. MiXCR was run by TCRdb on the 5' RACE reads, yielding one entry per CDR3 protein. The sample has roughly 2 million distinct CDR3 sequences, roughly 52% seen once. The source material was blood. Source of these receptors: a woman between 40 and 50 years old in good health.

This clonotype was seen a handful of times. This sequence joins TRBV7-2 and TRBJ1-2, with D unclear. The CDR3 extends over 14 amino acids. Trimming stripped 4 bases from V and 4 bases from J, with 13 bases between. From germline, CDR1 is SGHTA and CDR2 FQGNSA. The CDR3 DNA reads TGTGCCAGCAGCTCCACTCCAGGAACCTATGGCTACACCTTC. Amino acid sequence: CASSSTPGTYGYTF.

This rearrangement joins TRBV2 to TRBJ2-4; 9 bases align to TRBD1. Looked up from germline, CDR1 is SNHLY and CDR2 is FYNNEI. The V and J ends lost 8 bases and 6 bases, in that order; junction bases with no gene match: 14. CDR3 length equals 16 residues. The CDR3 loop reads CASRAPGQGIGNIQYF. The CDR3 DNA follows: TGTGCCAGCCGAGCCCCGGGACAGGGCATCGGAAACATTCAGTACTTC. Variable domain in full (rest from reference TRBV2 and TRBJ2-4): EPEVTQTPSHQVTQMGQEVILRCVPISNHLYFYWYRQILGQKVEFLVSFYNNEISEKSEIFDDQFSVERPDGSNFTLKIRSTKLEDSAMYFCASRAPGQGIGNIQYFGAGTRLSVL.

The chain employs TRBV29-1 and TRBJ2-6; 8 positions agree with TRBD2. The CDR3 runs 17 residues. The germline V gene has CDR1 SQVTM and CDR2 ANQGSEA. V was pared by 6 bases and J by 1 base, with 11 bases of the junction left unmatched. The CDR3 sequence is CSVGGLASSSGANVLTF. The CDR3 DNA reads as TGCAGCGTCGGAGGACTAGCTTCTTCTTCTGGGGCCAACGTCCTGACTTTC.

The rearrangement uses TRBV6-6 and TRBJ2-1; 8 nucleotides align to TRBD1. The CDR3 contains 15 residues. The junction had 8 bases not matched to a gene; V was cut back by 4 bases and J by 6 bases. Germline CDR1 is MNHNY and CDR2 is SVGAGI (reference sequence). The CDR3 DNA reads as TGTGCCAGCAGTTCCCCCGGACAGGGAAGCAATGAGCAGTTCTTC. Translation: CASSSPGQGSNEQFF.

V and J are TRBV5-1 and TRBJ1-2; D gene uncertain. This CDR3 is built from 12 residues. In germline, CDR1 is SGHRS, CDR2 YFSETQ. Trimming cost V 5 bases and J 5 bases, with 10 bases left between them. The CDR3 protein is CASSTERYGYTF. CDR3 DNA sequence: TGCGCCAGCAGTACGGAGAGATATGGCTACACCTTC.

CDR3 coding DNA: TGTGCCAGAACCGAGGGCAGGGAAGAGACCCAGTACTTC. Translation gives CARTEGREETQYF. The chain joins TRBV2 to TRBJ2-5, with D perhaps assigned TRBD1 or TRBD2 (5 bases each). There are 13 residues in the CDR3. CDR1 and CDR2 from the germline V gene are SNHLY and FYNNEI. Trimming cost V 9 bases and J 3 bases, with 14 bases left between them.

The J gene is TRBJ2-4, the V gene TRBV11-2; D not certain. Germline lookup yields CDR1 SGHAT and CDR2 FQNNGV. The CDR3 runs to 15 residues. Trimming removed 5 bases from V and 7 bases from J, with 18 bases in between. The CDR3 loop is CASSDGGLNGNIQYF. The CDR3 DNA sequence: TGTGCCAGCAGCGACGGTGGCCTGAACGGGAACATTCAGTACTTC.

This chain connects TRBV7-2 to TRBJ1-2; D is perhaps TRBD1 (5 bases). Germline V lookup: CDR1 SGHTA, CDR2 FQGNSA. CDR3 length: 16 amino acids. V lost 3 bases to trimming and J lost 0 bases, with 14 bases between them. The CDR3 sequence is CASSLEGDPANYGYTF. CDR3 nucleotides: TGTGCCAGCAGCTTGGAAGGGGACCCTGCTAACTATGGCTACACCTTC. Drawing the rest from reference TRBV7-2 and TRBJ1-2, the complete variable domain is GAGVSQSPSNKVTEKGKDVELRCDPISGHTALYWYRQSLGQGLEFLIYFQGNSAPDKSGLPSDRFSAERTGGSVSTLTIQRTQQEDSAVYLCASSLEGDPANYGYTFGSGTRLTVV.

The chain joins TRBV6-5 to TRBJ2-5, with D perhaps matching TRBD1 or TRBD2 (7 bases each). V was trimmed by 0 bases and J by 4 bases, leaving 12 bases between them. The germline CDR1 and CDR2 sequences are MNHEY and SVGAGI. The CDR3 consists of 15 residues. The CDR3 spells CASSYSGGGGETQYF. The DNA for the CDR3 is TGTGCCAGCAGTTACTCGGGAGGGGGCGGAGAGACCCAGTACTTC.

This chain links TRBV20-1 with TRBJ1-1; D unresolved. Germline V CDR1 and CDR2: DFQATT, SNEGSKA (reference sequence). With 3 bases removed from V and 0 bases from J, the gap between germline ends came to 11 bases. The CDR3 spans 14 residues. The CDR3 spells CSASNTPMNTEAFF. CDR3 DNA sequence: TGCAGTGCTAGTAACACACCTATGAACACTGAAGCTTTCTTT.

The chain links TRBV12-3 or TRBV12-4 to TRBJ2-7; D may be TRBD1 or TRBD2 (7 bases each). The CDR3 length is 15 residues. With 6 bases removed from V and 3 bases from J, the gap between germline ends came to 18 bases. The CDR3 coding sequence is TGTGCCAGCAGCCCCCCCAGGGGGGGCCTCTACGAGCAGTACTTC. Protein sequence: CASSPPRGGLYEQYF.

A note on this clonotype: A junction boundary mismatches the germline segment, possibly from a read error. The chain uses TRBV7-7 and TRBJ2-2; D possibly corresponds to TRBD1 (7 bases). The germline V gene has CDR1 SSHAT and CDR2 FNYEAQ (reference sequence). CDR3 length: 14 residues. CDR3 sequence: CASSFQGGSGELFF. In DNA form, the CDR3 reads TGTGCTAGCAGCTTCCAGGGGGGATCCGGGGAGCTGTTTTTT.

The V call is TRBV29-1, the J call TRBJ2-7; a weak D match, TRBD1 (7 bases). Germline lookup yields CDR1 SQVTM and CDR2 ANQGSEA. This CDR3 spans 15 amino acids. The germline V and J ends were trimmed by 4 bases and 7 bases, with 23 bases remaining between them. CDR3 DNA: TGCAGCGTTGTACCAGGGGGGAACTCCTACAATGAGCAGTACTTC. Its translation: CSVVPGGNSYNEQYF.

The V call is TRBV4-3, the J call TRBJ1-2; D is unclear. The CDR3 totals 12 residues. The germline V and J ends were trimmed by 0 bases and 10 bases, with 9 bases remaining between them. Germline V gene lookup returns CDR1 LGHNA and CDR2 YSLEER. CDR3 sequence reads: CASSQDLGIYTF. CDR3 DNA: TGCGCCAGCAGCCAAGATCTGGGGATCTACACCTTC.

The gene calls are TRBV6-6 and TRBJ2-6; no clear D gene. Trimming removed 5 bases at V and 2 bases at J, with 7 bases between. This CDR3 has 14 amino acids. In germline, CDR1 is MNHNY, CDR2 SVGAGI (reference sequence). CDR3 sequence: CASSGEPGANVLTF. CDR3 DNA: TGTGCCAGCAGTGGCGAGCCTGGGGCCAACGTCCTGACTTTC.